This T cell receptor (beta chain) was sequenced during a study of CD8+ T cells in alopecia areata. Study-wide background: Each of the treated patients was given oral tofacitinib, 5 to 10 mg twice daily, for moderate-to-severe alopecia areata.

A note on this clone: Its antigen is undetermined.

Following RNA extraction, reverse transcription yielded cDNA that acted as the sequencing template. Assay used: immunoSEQ multiplex PCR; TCRdb lists only in-frame clones, some missing. The table shows fewer than 250,000 clones, with 64% occurring only once. The CDR3 has 13 residues. Germline-derived CDR1 and CDR2 are GTSNPN and SVGIG (reference sequence). V gave up 5 bases and J gave up 4 bases; unmatched junction bases: 7. The treatment here: oral pan-JAK inhibitor, 5-10 mg twice daily. Study findings and constraints: Sequencing of scalp samples also captures resident alphabeta T cells of normal skin. Persistence in scalp and blood during tofacitinib was observed for many expanded lesional clones.

This chain joins TRBV30 and TRBJ1-2; TRBD1 matches at 7 bases. The sequencing used CD4+ T cells sorted from blood, collected at week 4, from a patient treated with tofacitinib. The source is a human donor with alopecia areata. In DNA, the CDR3 is TGTGCCTGGGAACTTGGGACAGTCTATGGCTACACCTTC. Residues: CAWELGTVYGYTF.